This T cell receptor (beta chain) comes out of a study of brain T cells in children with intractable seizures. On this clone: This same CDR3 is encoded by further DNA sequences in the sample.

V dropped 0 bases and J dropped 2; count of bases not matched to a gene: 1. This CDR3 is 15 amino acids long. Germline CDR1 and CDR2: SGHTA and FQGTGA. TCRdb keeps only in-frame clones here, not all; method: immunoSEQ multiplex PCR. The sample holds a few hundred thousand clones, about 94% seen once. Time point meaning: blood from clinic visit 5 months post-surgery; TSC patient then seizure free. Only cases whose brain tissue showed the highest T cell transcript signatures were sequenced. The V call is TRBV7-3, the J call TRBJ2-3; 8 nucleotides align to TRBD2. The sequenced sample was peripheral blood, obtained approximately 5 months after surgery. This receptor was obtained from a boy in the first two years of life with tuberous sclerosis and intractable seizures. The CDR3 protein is CASSLTSGVTDTQYF. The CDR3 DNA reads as TGTGCCAGCAGCTTAACTAGCGGGGTCACAGATACGCAGTATTTT.